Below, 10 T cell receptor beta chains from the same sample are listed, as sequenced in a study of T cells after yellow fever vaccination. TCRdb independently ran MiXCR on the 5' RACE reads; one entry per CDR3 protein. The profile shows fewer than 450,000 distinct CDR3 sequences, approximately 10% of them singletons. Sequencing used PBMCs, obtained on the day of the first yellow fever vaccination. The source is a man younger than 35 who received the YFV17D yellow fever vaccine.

Written as DNA, the CDR3 is TGTGCCAGCAGGCCCCAGGGGCCCGCCGGGGAGCTGTTTTTT. It codes for CASRPQGPAGELFF. The J gene is TRBJ2-2, the V gene TRBV7-9; D possibly corresponds to TRBD1 (6 bases). The CDR3 length is 14 residues. Germline V gene lookup returns CDR1 SEHNR and CDR2 FQNEAQ (reference sequence). V was pared by 6 bases and J by 6 bases, with 14 bases between.

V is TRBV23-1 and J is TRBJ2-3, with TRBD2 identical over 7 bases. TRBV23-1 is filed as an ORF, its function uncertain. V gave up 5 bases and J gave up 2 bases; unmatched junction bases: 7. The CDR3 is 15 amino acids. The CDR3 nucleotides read TGCGCCAGCAGTGATCCAGCGGGGCCCACAGATACGCAGTATTTT. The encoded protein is CASSDPAGPTDTQYF.

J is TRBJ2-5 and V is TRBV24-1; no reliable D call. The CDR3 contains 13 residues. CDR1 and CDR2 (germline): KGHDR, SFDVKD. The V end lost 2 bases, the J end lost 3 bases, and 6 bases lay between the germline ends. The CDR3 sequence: CATSDWVEETQYF. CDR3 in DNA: TGTGCCACCAGTGATTGGGTTGAAGAGACCCAGTACTTC.

CDR3 region: CATCVEQNPGNTIYF. CDR3 nucleotides: TGTGCCACCTGCGTGGAACAGAACCCTGGAAACACCATATATTTT. The chain uses TRBV11-3 and TRBJ1-3; no reliable D call. The CDR3 covers 15 residues. V dropped 10 bases and J dropped 2 bases, with 18 bases sitting between them. Per the germline V gene, CDR1 is SGHNT and CDR2 is YENEEA.

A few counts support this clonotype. CDR3 region: CASSLHTDPTEAFF. The CDR3 region has the DNA TGTGCCAGCAGCTTGCATACCGATCCCACTGAAGCTTTCTTT. This chain joins TRBV7-2 and TRBJ1-1, with unresolved D. V was shortened by 3 bases and J by 4 bases, with 12 bases between the two germline ends. Germline-derived CDR1 and CDR2 are SGHTA and FQGNSA. There are 14 residues in the CDR3.

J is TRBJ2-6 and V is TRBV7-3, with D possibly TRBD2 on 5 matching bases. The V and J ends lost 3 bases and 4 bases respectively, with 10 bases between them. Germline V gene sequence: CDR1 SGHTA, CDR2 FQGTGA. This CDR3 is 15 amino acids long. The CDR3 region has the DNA TGTGCCAGCAGCTTCGGGGTGCAGGGGGCCAACGTCCTGACTTTC. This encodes CASSFGVQGANVLTF.

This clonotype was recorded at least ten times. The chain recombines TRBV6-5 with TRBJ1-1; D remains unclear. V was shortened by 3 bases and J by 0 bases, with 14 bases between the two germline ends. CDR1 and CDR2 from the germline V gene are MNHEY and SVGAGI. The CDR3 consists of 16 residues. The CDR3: CASSYRGTAMNTEAFF. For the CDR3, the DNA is TGTGCCAGCAGTTATCGAGGAACAGCTATGAACACTGAAGCTTTCTTT.

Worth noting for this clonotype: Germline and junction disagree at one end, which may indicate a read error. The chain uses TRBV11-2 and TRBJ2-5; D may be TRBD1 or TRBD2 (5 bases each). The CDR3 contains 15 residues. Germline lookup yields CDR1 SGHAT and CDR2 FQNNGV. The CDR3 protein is CASSLVSSRFGTQHF. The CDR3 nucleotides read TGTGCCAGCAGCTTAGTTTCTTCCCGGTTTGGGACCCAGCACTTC.

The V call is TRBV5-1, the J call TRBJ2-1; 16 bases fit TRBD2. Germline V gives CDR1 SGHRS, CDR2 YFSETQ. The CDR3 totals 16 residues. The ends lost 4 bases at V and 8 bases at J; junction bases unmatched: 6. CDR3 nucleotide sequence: TGCGCCAGCAGCCGCGGGACTAGCGGGGGGGCTGATGAGCAGTTCTTC. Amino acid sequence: CASSRGTSGGADEQFF.

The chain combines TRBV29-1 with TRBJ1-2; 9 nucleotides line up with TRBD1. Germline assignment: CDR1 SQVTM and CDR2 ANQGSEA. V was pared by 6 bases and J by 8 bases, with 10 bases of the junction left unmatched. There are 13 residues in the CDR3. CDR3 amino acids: CSVGRTGAEGYTF. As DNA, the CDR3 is TGCAGCGTAGGCCGGACAGGGGCGGAGGGCTACACCTTC.